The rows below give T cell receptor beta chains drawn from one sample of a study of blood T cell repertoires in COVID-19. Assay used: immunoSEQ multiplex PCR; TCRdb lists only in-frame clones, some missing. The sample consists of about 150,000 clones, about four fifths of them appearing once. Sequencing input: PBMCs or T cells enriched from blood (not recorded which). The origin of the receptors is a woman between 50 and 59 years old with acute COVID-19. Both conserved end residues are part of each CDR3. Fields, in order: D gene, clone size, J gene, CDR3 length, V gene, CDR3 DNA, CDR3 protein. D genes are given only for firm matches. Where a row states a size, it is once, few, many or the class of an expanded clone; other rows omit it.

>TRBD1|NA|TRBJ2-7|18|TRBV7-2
TGTGCCAGCAGCTTAGGCCCACCCACTTCGACAGGGGACTACGAGCAGTACTTC
CASSLGPPTSTGDYEQYF
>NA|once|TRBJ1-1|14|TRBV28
TGTGCCAGCAGACGGGACAACACGAACACTGAAGCTTTCTTT
CASRRDNTNTEAFF
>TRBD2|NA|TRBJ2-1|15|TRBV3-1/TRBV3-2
TGTGCCAGCAGCCAAACGGACTTAGCGGGGACCGAGCAGTTCTTC
CASSQTDLAGTEQFF
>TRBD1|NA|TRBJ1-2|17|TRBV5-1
TGCGCCAGCAGGTCCGGGACAGGGGGCTCAGTTGACTATGGCTACACCTTC
CASRSGTGGSVDYGYTF
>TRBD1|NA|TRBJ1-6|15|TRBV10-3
TGTGCCATCAGCCCACAGGGGGTGTATAATTCACCCCTCCACTTT
CAISPQGVYNSPLHF
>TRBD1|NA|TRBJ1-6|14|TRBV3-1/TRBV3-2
TGTGCCAGCAGCATGACAGGGCCTGGGTCACCCCTCCACTTT
CASSMTGPGSPLHF
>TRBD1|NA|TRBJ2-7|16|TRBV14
TGTGCCAGCAGCCAACTTCCGGGACAGGGGGCCTACGAGCAGTACTTC
CASSQLPGQGAYEQYF
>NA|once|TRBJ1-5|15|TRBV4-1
TGCGCCAGCAGCCCATTCGGGGGGAGCAATCAGCCCCAGCATTTT
CASSPFGGSNQPQHF
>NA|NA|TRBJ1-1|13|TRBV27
TGTGCCACCCAGGCAGGGTGGAACACTGAAGCTTTCTTT
CATQAGWNTEAFF
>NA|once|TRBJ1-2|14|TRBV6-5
TGTGCCAGCACCGATGAAAACAGCAACTATGGCTACACCTTC
CASTDENSNYGYTF
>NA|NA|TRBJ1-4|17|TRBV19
TGTGCCAGTAGTAAACCATCCGCGGGACTAAAAAATGAAAAACTGTTTTTT
CASSKPSAGLKNEKLFF
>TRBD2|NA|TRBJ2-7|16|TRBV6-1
TGTGCCAGCAGTGAAGCGGAAGCGGGAGGGGCCTACGAGCAGTACTTC
CASSEAEAGGAYEQYF
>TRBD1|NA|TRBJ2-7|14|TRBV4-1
TGCGCCAGCAGCCAAGTGAGGGGGCGATACGAGCAGTACTTC
CASSQVRGRYEQYF
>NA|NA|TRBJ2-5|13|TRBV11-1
TGTGCCAGCAGCAACCATGAGGGAGAGACCCAGTACTTC
CASSNHEGETQYF
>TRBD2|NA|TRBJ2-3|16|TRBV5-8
TGTGCCAGCAGCTTAATGGCTAGCGGGTTTACAGATACGCAGTATTTT
CASSLMASGFTDTQYF
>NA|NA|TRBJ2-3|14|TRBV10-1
TGCGCCAGCTCCGGTCTAGGTTTGACAGATACGCAGTATTTT
CASSGLGLTDTQYF
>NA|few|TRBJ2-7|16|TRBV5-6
TGTGCCAGCAGCTTGACAGGACAGATGTGGGCCTACGAGCAGTACTTC
CASSLTGQMWAYEQYF
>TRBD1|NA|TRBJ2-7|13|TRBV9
TGTGCCAGCAGCGCAAGGACAGGGAACGAGCAGTACTTC
CASSARTGNEQYF
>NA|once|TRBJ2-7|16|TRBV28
TGTGCCAGCACCACCCCCTGGCAGGGGCTTTCCTACGAGCAGTACTTC
CASTTPWQGLSYEQYF
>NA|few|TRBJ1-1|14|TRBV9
TGTGCCAGCAGCGTAGGTCGGGTGCCCGCAGAAGCTTTCTTT
CASSVGRVPAEAFF
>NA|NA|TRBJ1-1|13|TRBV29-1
TGCAGCGTTGAGCGCCGAGGAAGAACTGAAGCTTTCTTT
CSVERRGRTEAFF
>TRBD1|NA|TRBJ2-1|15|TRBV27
TGTGCCAGCAGTTTAGTGGGGACAGTAAACAATGAGCAGTTCTTC
CASSLVGTVNNEQFF
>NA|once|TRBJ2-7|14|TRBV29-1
TGCAGCGTGGCCGGGACTCTTAGCTCCTACGAGCAGTACTTC
CSVAGTLSSYEQYF
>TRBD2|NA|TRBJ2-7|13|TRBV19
TGTGCCAGTAGGGGGACTAGCGACTACGAGCAGTACTTC
CASRGTSDYEQYF
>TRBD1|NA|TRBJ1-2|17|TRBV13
TGTGCCAGCAGCTTAGGGGGACAGGGGCCACCTAACTATGGCTACACCTTC
CASSLGGQGPPNYGYTF
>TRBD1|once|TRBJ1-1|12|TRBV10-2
TGCGCCAGCAGTGGACAGGGGGCTGAAGCTTTCTTT
CASSGQGAEAFF
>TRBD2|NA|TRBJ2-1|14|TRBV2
TGTGCCAGCGGGAGACTAGCGGGAGTCAATGAGCAGTTCTTC
CASGRLAGVNEQFF
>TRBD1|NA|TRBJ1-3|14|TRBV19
TGTGCCAGTAGGAACAGGGGGACTGGAAACACCATATATTTT
CASRNRGTGNTIYF
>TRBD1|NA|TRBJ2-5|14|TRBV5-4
TGTGCCAGCAGCTCCCGGACAGGAGAAGAGACCCAGTACTTC
CASSSRTGEETQYF
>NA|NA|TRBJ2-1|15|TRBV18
TGTGCCAGCTCACCCGGGACTGGGGTCTACAATGAGCAGTTCTTC
CASSPGTGVYNEQFF
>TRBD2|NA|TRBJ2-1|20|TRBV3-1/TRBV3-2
TGTGCCAGCAGCCTTTACAAACCTAGGACTAGCGGGGAGATCTACAATGAGCAGTTCTTC
CASSLYKPRTSGEIYNEQFF
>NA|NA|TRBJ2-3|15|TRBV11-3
TGTGCCAGCAGCTTACCAGGACTCAGCACAGATACGCAGTATTTT
CASSLPGLSTDTQYF
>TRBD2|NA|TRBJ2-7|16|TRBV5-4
TGTGCCAGCAGCACAGGACTAGCGGGAGTGTCATACGAGCAGTACTTC
CASSTGLAGVSYEQYF
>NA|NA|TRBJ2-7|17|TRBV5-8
TGTGCCAGCAGCTTGTCCCGGGGGACGGCCAGGGGGTACGAGCAGTACTTC
CASSLSRGTARGYEQYF
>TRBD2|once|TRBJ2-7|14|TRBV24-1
TGTGCCACCAGTGGCCGGGAGGCTTCCTACGAGCAGTACTTC
CATSGREASYEQYF
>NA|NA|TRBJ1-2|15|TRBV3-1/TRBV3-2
TGTGCCAGCAGCTCACAAAGGGGGGGCGCGGGTGGCTACACCTTC
CASSSQRGGAGGYTF
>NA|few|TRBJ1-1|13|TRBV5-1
TGCGCCAGCAGCTTGGAGACAAGCACTGAAGCTTTCTTT
CASSLETSTEAFF
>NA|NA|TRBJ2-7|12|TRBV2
TGTGCCAGCAGTGAACAGGAATCCGAGCAGTACTTC
CASSEQESEQYF
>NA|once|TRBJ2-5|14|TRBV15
TGTGCCACCAGCAGAGGACACCGCCGGGAGACCCAGTACTTC
CATSRGHRRETQYF
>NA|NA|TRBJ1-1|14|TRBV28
TGTGCCAGCAGTTTAGTACAGGCGGGGAGGGAAGCTTTCTTT
CASSLVQAGREAFF
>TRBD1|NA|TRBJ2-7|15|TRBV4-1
TGCGCCAGCAGCCACGGGACAGGGAGAACCTACGAGCAGTACTTC
CASSHGTGRTYEQYF
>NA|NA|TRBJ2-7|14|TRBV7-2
TGTGCCAGCAGCTTAGGGCGGTCCGGGTACGAGCAGTACTTC
CASSLGRSGYEQYF
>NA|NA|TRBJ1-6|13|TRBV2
TGTGCCACCACGGAGGGAATGAATTCACCCCTCCACTTT
CATTEGMNSPLHF
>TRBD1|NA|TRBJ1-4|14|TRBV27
TGTGCCAGCAGTTTACGGACAGGTGGGACAGAACTGTTTTTT
CASSLRTGGTELFF
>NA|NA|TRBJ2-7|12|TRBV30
TGTGCCTGGAGCCGGCAGGGGAGCGAGCAGTACTTC
CAWSRQGSEQYF
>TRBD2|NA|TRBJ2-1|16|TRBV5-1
TGCGCCAGCAGCTTGGACGCGGGAGGGCAATTAGGTGAGCAGTTCTTC
CASSLDAGGQLGEQFF
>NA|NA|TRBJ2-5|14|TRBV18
TGTGCCAGCTCACCGCAACAGGGTCGGGAGACCCAGTACTTC
CASSPQQGRETQYF
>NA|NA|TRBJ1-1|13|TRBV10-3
TGTGCCATCAGTGAGACAGGTCCCACTGAAGCTTTCTTT
CAISETGPTEAFF
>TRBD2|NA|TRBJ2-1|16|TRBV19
TGTGCCAGTAGTGCCCGAACTAGCGGGAGGCCCAATGAGCAGTTCTTC
CASSARTSGRPNEQFF
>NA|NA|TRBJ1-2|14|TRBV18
TGTGCCAGCTCACCATCGGAAGGGACTTATGGCTACACCTTC
CASSPSEGTYGYTF
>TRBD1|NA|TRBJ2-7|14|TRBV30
TGTGCCTGGAGTGATGGAGGACAGGGGTACGAGCAGTACTTC
CAWSDGGQGYEQYF